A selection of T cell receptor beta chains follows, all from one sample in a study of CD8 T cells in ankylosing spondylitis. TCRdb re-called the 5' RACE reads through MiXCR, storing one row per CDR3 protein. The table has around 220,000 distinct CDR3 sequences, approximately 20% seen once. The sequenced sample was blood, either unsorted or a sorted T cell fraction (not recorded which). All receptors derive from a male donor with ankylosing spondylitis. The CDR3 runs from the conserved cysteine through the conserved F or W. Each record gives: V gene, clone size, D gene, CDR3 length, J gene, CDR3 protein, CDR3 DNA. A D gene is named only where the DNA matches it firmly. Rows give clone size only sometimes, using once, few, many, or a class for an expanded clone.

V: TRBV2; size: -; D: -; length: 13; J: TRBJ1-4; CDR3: CAITGRASEKLFF; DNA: TGTGCCATTACCGGACGGGCGTCTGAAAAACTGTTTTTT
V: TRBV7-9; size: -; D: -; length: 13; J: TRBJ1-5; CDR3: CASSPGDNQPQHF; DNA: TGTGCCAGCAGCCCCGGGGACAATCAGCCCCAGCATTTT
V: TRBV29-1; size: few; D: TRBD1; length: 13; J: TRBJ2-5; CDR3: CSGGPQGVETQYF; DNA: TGCAGCGGGGGCCCACAGGGGGTGGAGACCCAGTACTTC
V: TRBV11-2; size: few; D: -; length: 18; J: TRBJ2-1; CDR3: CASSLGVSSSQSYNEQFF; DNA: TGTGCCAGCAGCTTAGGGGTTTCGTCTAGCCAATCCTACAATGAGCAGTTCTTC
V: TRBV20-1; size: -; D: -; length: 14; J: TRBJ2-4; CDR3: CSARDRFGQNIQYF; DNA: TGCAGTGCTAGAGATCGCTTCGGCCAAAACATTCAGTACTTC
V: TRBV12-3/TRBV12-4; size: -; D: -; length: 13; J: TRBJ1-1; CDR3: CASSPASRSEAFF; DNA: TGTGCCAGCAGTCCAGCCAGCCGTAGTGAAGCTTTCTTT
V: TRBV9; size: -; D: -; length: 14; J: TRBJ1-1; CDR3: CASSSDSRWGKAFF; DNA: TGTGCCAGCAGCTCGGACAGCAGGTGGGGGAAAGCTTTCTTT
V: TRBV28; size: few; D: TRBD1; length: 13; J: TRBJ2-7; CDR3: CASKDRGSYEQYF; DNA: TGTGCCAGCAAGGACAGGGGCTCCTACGAGCAGTACTTC
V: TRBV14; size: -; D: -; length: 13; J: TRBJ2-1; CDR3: CASSPSPGNEQFF; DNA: TGTGCCAGCAGCCCTTCACCGGGCAATGAGCAGTTCTTC
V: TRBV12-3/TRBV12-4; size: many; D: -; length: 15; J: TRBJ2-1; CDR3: CASSSPGSSYNEQFF; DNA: TGTGCCAGCAGTTCCCCGGGGTCGTCCTACAATGAGCAGTTCTTC
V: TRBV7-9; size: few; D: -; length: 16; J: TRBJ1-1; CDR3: CASSFLIEGVNTEAFF; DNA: TGTGCCAGCAGCTTTCTAATTGAAGGGGTCAACACTGAAGCTTTCTTT
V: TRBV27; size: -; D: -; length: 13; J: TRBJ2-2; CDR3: CASTFRETGELFF; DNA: TGTGCCAGCACCTTCCGGGAAACCGGGGAGCTGTTTTTT
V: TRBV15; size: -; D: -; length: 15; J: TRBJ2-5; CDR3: CATSRVPSDLETQYF; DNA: TGTGCCACCAGCAGAGTACCTAGCGACCTTGAGACCCAGTACTTC
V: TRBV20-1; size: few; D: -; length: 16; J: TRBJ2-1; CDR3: CSARDIKTSSYNEQFF; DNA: TGCAGTGCTAGGGATATAAAGACTAGCTCCTACAATGAGCAGTTCTTC
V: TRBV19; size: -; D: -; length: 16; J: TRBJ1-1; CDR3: CASSPWAGAPNTEAFF; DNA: TGTGCCAGTAGTCCATGGGCAGGGGCCCCGAACACTGAAGCTTTCTTT
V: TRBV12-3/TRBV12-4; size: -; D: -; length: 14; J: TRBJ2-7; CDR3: CASSLGNGFYEQYF; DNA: TGTGCCAGCAGTTTAGGCAATGGGTTCTACGAGCAGTACTTC
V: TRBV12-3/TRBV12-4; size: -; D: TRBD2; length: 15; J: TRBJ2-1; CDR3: CASSSPHGSGNEQFF; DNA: TGTGCCAGCAGTTCCCCACATGGTAGCGGGAATGAGCAGTTCTTC
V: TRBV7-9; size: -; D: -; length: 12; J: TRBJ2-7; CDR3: CASSGDVLEQYF; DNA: TGTGCCAGCAGCGGGGACGTCCTGGAGCAGTACTTC
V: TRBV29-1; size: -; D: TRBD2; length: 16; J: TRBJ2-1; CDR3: CSVVGVAGGYYNEQFF; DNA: TGCAGCGTTGTGGGGGTAGCGGGAGGGTACTACAATGAGCAGTTCTTC
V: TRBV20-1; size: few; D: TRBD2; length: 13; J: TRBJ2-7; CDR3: CSAIAGGSYEQYF; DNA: TGCAGTGCTATTGCGGGAGGGAGCTACGAGCAGTACTTC
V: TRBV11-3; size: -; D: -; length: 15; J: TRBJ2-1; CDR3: CASSLDPRLINEQFF; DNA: TGTGCCAGCAGCTTAGATCCTCGACTAATCAATGAGCAGTTCTTC
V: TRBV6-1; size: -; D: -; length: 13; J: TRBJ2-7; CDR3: CASRGVSGYEQYF; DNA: TGTGCCAGCAGGGGGGTGTCTGGGTACGAGCAGTACTTC
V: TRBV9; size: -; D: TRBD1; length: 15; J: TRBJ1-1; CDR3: CASSSEGGGGIEAFF; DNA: TGTGCCAGCAGCTCCGAAGGGGGCGGCGGAATTGAAGCTTTCTTT
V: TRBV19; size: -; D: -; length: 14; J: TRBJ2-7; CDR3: CASSISDSSYEQYF; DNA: TGTGCCAGTAGTATATCCGACTCTTCTTACGAGCAGTACTTC
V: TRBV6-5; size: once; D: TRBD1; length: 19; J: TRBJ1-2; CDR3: CASSYSAFRTGASNYGYTF; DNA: TGTGCCAGCAGTTACTCCGCTTTTCGGACAGGGGCCTCTAACTATGGCTACACCTTC
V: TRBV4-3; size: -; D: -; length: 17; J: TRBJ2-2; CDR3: CASSQEITAGFTGELFF; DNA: TGCGCCAGCAGCCAAGAGATCACGGCGGGGTTCACCGGGGAGCTGTTTTTT
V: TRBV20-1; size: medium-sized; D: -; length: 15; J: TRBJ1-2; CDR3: CSARALAGVNYGYTF; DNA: TGCAGTGCTAGAGCCCTAGCAGGGGTCAACTATGGCTACACCTTC
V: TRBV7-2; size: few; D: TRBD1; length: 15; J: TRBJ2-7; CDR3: CASSPRTGDLYEQYF; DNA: TGTGCCAGCAGCCCGCGGACAGGGGATCTCTACGAGCAGTACTTC
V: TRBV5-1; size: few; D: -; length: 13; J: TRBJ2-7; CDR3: CASSLRVQDEQYF; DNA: TGCGCCAGCAGCTTGAGGGTTCAGGACGAGCAGTACTTC
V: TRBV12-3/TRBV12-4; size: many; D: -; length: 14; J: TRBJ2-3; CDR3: CASSFGGATDTQYF; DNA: TGTGCCAGCAGTTTCGGCGGGGCCACAGATACGCAGTATTTT
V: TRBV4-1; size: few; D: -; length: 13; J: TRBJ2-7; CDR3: CASSPRLSYEQYF; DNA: TGCGCCAGCAGCCCCAGACTCTCCTACGAGCAGTACTTC
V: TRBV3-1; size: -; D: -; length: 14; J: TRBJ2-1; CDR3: CASSHRGAINEQFF; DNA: TGTGCCAGCAGCCATCGGGGCGCTATCAATGAGCAGTTCTTC
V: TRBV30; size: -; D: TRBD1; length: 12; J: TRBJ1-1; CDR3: CAWGGQGFEAFF; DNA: TGTGCCTGGGGGGGACAGGGGTTTGAAGCTTTCTTT
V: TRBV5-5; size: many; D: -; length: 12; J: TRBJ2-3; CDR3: CASSDGTNTQYF; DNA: TGTGCCAGCAGCGACGGGACCAATACGCAGTATTTT
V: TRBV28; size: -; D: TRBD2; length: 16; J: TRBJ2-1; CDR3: CASSPPRAGGVYEQFF; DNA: TGTGCCAGCAGCCCACCTCGAGCGGGAGGGGTCTATGAGCAGTTCTTC
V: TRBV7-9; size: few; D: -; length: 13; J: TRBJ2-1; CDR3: CASSFSYRNEQFF; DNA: TGTGCCAGCAGCTTCTCCTACCGCAATGAGCAGTTCTTC
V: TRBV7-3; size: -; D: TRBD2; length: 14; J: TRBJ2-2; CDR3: CASSSLAGAGELFF; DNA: TGTGCCAGCAGCTCCCTAGCGGGGGCCGGGGAGCTGTTTTTT
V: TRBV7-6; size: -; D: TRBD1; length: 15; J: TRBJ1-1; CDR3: CASSPLDRENTEAFF; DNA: TGTGCCAGCAGCCCCCTGGACAGGGAGAACACTGAAGCTTTCTTT
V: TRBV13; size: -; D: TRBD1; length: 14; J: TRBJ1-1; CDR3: CASSNDRENTEAFF; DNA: TGTGCCAGCAGCAACGACAGGGAGAACACTGAAGCTTTCTTT
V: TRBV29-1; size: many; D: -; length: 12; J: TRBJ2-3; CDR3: CSAEGRGDTQYF; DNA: TGCAGCGCAGAGGGGAGAGGGGATACGCAGTATTTT
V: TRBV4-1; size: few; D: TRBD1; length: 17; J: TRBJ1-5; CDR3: CASSQVVRGVGNQPQHF; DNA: TGCGCCAGCAGCCAAGTGGTCAGGGGGGTAGGCAATCAGCCCCAGCATTTT
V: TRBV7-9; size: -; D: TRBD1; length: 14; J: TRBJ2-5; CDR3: CASSHRDRVETQYF; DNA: TGTGCCAGCAGCCACCGGGACAGGGTGGAGACCCAGTACTTC
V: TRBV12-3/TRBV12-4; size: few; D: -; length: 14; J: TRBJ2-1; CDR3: CASSPSVSYNEQFF; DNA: TGTGCCAGCAGTCCTAGCGTATCCTACAATGAGCAGTTCTTC
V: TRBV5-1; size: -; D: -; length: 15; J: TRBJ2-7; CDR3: CASSLDWGASYEQYF; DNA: TGCGCCAGCAGCTTGGATTGGGGGGCCTCCTACGAGCAGTACTTC
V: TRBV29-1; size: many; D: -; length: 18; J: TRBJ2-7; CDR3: CSVEGIIETGNSAYEQYF; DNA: TGCAGCGTTGAAGGTATCATCGAGACGGGGAATTCAGCCTACGAGCAGTACTTC
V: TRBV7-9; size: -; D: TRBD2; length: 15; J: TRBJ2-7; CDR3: CASSGRDYFSYEQYF; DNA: TGTGCCAGCAGCGGCCGGGACTATTTCTCCTACGAGCAGTACTTC
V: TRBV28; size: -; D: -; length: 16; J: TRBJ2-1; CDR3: CASSPLAVWAYNEQFF; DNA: TGTGCCAGCAGTCCCCTGGCAGTGTGGGCGTACAATGAGCAGTTCTTC
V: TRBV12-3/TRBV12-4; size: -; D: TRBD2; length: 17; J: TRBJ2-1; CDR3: CASSPGTSGGPYNEQFF; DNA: TGTGCCAGCAGTCCAGGGACTAGCGGGGGCCCCTACAATGAGCAGTTCTTC
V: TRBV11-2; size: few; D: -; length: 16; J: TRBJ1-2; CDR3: CASSTYPARPNYGYTF; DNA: TGTGCCAGCAGCACCTACCCGGCAAGGCCTAACTATGGCTACACCTTC
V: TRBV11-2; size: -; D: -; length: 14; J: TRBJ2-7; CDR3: CASRSNRGGDEQYF; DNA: TGTGCCAGCAGATCCAACAGGGGGGGGGACGAGCAGTACTTC
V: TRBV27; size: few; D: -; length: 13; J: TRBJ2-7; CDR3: CASSLIGDYEQYF; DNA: TGTGCCAGCAGTTTAATAGGGGACTACGAGCAGTACTTC
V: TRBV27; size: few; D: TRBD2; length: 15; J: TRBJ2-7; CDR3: CASRQVLAGEYEQYF; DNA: TGTGCCAGCAGGCAAGTTCTAGCGGGAGAGTACGAGCAGTACTTC
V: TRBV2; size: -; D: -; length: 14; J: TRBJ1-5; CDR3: CASAGGRSNQPQHF; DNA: TGTGCCAGCGCCGGGGGTAGGAGCAATCAGCCCCAGCATTTT
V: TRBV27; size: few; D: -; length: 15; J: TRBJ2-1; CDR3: CASRTEAGSYNEQFF; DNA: TGTGCCAGCCGAACCGAGGCTGGCTCCTACAATGAGCAGTTCTTC
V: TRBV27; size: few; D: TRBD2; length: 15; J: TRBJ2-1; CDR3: CASSSLAGAANEQFF; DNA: TGTGCCAGCAGTTCACTAGCGGGGGCGGCCAATGAGCAGTTCTTC
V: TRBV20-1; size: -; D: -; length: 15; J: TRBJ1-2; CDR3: CSAREFRGDNYGYTF; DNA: TGCAGTGCTAGAGAATTCAGGGGAGATAACTATGGCTACACCTTC
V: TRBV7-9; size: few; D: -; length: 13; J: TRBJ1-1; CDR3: CASSPDSLTEAFF; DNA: TGTGCCAGCAGCCCCGACAGCCTTACTGAAGCTTTCTTT
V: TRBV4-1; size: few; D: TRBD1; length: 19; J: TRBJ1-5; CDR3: CASSHLTPTGESASMPQHF; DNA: TGCGCCAGCAGCCACCTAACTCCCACAGGGGAATCTGCTTCTATGCCCCAGCATTTT
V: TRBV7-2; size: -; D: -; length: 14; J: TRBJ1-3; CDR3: CASSQDSSGNTIYF; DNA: TGTGCCAGCAGTCAGGACAGCTCTGGAAACACCATATATTTT
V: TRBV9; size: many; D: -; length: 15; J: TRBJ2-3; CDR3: CASSVDGRLTDTQYF; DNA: TGTGCCAGCAGCGTGGACGGGAGACTTACAGATACGCAGTATTTT